This entry lists 9 T cell receptor beta chains sequenced from one sample in a study of molecular identifiers for immune sequencing clone quantification. TCRdb reanalysed the PCR reads using MiXCR and keeps one entry per CDR3 protein. The sample lists over 600,000 distinct CDR3 sequences; about 20% were seen once. The sample comprised naive CD8+ T cells from blood, with Jurkat cell RNA spiked in. Subset indicated: FACS-sorted CD8+CD4-CCR7+CD45RA+ naive T cells. The receptors stem from a human donor in good health. Some libraries in this study had Jurkat cell RNA spiked in.

This clonotype was recorded many times. The chain carries TRBV11-2 and TRBJ2-3; D might be TRBD2 (5 bases). Germline CDR1 SGHAT, CDR2 FQNNGV. The CDR3 runs to 15 residues. Deletions cut 1 base from V and 1 base from J, with 9 bases between. The DNA of the CDR3 is TGTGCCAGCAGCTTAGTTCCCGGGGGCACAGATACGCAGTATTTT. Its translation: CASSLVPGGTDTQYF.

The sample holds many counts of this clonotype. V is TRBV4-2 and J is TRBJ2-3; unclear D gene. Per the germline V gene, CDR1 is LGHNA and CDR2 is YNFKEQ. Trimming stripped 4 bases from V and 3 bases from J, with 20 bases between. This CDR3 is built from 17 residues. The CDR3 sequence is CASSPYVRREYTDTQYF. CDR3 nucleotides: TGTGCCAGCAGCCCTTATGTTAGGCGCGAGTATACAGATACGCAGTATTTT.

This clonotype was detected once. The genes are TRBV4-1 and TRBJ2-7; TRBD1 aligns across 9 bases. V was pared by 4 bases and J by 9 bases, with 16 bases of the junction left unmatched. This CDR3 has 16 residues. The germline V gene has CDR1 MGHRA and CDR2 YSYEKL. For the CDR3, the DNA is TGCGCCAGCAGCCTCATCATCCGGGACAGGGTCAGCGGGCAGTACTTC. This encodes CASSLIIRDRVSGQYF.

This clonotype was seen a single time. Relative to the germline gene, one junction end is altered; a read error may explain this. This chain joins TRBV4-1 and TRBJ2-1; 8 bases fit TRBD1. This CDR3 is built from 12 residues. Germline CDR1 and CDR2: MGHRA and YSYEKL. Written as DNA, the CDR3 is TGCGCCAGCAGCCAAGACGGCAGGGGGCAGCTCTTC. Protein sequence: CASSQDGRGQLF.

This clonotype has a count of ten or more. The chain recombines TRBV12-3 or TRBV12-4 with TRBJ1-1; 7 nucleotides match TRBD1. Losses at the gene ends were 6 bases for V and 6 bases for J; bases not matched to a gene: 40. The CDR3 has 24 amino acids. CDR3: CASRPLPHERRLTGTRSICAEAFF. In DNA, the CDR3 is TGTGCCAGCAGACCTCTGCCCCACGAACGCCGTCTGACAGGGACCCGATCTATTTGCGCTGAAGCTTTCTTT.

CDR3 residues: CASSYPLAGGGYNEQFF. CDR3 coding DNA: TGTGCCAGCAGTTACCCACTAGCGGGGGGCGGGTACAATGAGCAGTTCTTC. V usage is TRBV6-6 and J usage is TRBJ2-1, with 12 nucleotides matching TRBD2. The CDR3 sequence is 17 residues long. Per germline, CDR1 MNHNY and CDR2 SVGAGI (reference sequence). The ends lost 2 bases at V and 4 bases at J; junction bases unmatched: 6.

This clonotype was detected many times. The V and J genes are TRBV7-2 and TRBJ2-1, with 9 bases aligning to TRBD2. CDR3 length: 16 residues. CDR1 is SGHTA, CDR2 FQGNSA, per germline. Unmatched junction bases numbered 3, after V lost 1 base and J lost 2 bases. The CDR3 nucleotides are TGTGCCAGCAGCTTAGAAACTAGCGGGCCCTACAATGAGCAGTTCTTC. This translates into CASSLETSGPYNEQFF.

This clonotype was seen at least ten times. The chain is built from TRBV28 and TRBJ2-7, with TRBD1 identical over 9 bases. The CDR3 length is 14 residues. Germline trimming cut 7 bases from V and 2 bases from J; bases unmatched to any gene: 6. CDR1 and CDR2 from the germline V gene are MDHEN and SYDVKM. This CDR3 reads CASTMTGGAYEQYF. CDR3 sequence (DNA): TGTGCCAGCACCATGACAGGGGGGGCCTACGAGCAGTACTTC.

This clonotype came up many times. This chain uses TRBV27 with TRBJ2-7; 7 bases are shared with TRBD1. Germline CDR1 and CDR2: MNHEY and SMNVEV (reference sequence). With V trimmed by 2 bases and J by 3 bases, 4 bases remained unmatched. The CDR3 runs to 14 residues. The CDR3 reads CASSLRGGVYEQYF. The CDR3, as DNA: TGTGCCAGCAGTTTACGAGGGGGCGTCTACGAGCAGTACTTC.